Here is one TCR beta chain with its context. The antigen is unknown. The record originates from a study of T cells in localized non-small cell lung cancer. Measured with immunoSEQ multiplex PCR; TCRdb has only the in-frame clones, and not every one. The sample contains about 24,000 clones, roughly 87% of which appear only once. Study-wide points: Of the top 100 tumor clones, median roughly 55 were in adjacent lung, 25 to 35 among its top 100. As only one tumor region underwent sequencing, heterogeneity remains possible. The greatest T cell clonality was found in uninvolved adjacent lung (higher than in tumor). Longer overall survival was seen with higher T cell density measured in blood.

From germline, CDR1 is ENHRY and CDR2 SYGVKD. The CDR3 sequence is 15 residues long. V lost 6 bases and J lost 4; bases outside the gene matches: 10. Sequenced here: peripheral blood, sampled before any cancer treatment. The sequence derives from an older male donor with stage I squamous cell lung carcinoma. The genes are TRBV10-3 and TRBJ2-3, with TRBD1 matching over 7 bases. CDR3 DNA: TGTGCCATCAGGGGGACAGACGGATCGGCAGATACGCAGTATTTT. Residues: CAIRGTDGSADTQYF.